Detailed here is one T cell receptor beta chain. This clone's antigen is unknown. Within one base of it there is no much larger clone, and no base qualities were kept. The immunoSEQ Assay, a bias-controlled multiplex PCR, was used to amplify TCRbeta CDR3 regions from genomic DNA. Per the source publication's procedure: The number of nucleated cells in each sample was estimated from the amplification of reference gene primers within the assay. To quantify the absolute abundance of each unique TCRbeta CDR3 rearrangement, sequence reads were collapsed and filtered. For each sample, productive Simpson clonality was calculated by taking the square root of Simpson's diversity index across productive rearrangements. Here the immuneACCESS table is served through TCRdb, limited to in-frame sequences with V and J called. Missing clones are a known gap in these copies; in checked studies unresolved V genes cover under half, and the rest lacks a known reason. The V and J calls and the clone size are those of that table, but D and trimming were determined from the DNA. For this sample the table gives a few hundred thousand clones, of which over 85% were detected only once. The top ten constitute roughly 11% of the sample.

The CDR3 numbers 13 residues from cysteine through phenylalanine. Left in the record is the CDR3 DNA by itself, 39 bases read in frame from the first base. The germline V gene (reference sequence) yields PRHDT for CDR1 and FYEKMQ for CDR2. Trimming takes 5 bases off V and 2 bases off J; junction bases not matched to a gene: 2. This entry is derived from a study of blood T cell repertoires in COVID-19 (dated by TCRdb to the early 2020s). Background on the whole study: Samples covering the acute and convalescent phases of COVID-19 were provided by collaborators in the United States, Italy and Spain. The material from the prospective study consisted of cDNA or gDNA derived from T cells, B-cell-depleted T cells, or PBMCs. Subjects who had been exposed to COVID-19, were actively infected with it, or had recovered from it provided the deeply sampled blood TCRbeta repertoires that made up the dataset. A freely available public database, intended as a resource for researchers studying the immune response to SARS-CoV-2, is where the repertoires were released. Samples were obtained from the ongoing ImmuneRACE study (first 160 participants) and from approximately 1,200 subjects provided by 6 global collaborators. Sample metadata almost always included a de-identified subject ID, COVID-19 status, age in years and sex. Where available, HLA class I and class II types were taken from metadata supplied by the sample provider and were not determined by assay-based typing. Beyond this particular receptor, the publication reports: The amount of clinical and demographic metadata varied by source and participant and was provided uncurated.

In Seattle, one collaborating source enrolled patients while the infection was active and tracked those patients longitudinally over the course of disease. Collaborating institutions collected whole blood in K2EDTA tubes following their own protocols. For TCRbeta analysis, collaborators shipped samples as frozen whole blood, isolated PBMCs, or DNA extracted from either of those sample types. Input material: peripheral blood. The TCR comes from a woman aged 25 to 39 with COVID-19, enrolled during active disease. Recombination joined TRBV13 with TRBJ2-7; 8 of the junction bases match TRBD2. The bases are TGTGCCAGCAGCCCCGGGGGGGCCTACGAGCAGTACTTC. Its amino acids are CASSPGGAYEQYF.